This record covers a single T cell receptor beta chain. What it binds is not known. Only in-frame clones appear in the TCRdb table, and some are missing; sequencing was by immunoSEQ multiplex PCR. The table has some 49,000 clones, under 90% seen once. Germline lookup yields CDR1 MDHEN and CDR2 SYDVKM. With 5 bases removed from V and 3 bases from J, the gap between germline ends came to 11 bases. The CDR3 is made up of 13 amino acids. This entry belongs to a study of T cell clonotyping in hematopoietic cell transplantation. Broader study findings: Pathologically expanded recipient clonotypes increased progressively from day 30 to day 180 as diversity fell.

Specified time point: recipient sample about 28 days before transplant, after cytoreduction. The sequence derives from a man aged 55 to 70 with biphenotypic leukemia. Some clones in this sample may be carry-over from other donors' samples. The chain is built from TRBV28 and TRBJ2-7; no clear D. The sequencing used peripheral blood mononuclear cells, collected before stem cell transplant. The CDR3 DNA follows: TGTGCCAGCAGTAGAGCGATAGACTACGAGCAGTACTTC. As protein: CASSRAIDYEQYF.